The 2 T cell receptor beta chains presented below share a single source sample, sequenced in a study of blood T cells in healthy people across ages. Alongside a J-beta primer mix, a sample-barcoded 5' primer served in a second PCR lasting 7 to 11 cycles. MiXCR, run by TCRdb on the 5' RACE reads, gives a single entry per CDR3 protein. The sample holds about 400,000 distinct CDR3 sequences; over 45% are singletons and the top ten take about 54%. Sequencing was carried out using blood. These receptors were collected from a man in his sixties in good health.

This clonotype has a handful of counts. The genes are TRBV10-3 and TRBJ2-5; TRBD2 is a possible D gene (6 bases). The assigned J gene may be wrong: the sequence end matches TRBJ2-7 better. The CDR3 loop spans 14 amino acids. CDR1 is ENHRY, CDR2 SYGVKD, per germline. The CDR3 bases are TGTGCCATCACCGCGGAGGGCCTAAGGTACGAGCAGTACTTC. Encoded protein: CAITAEGLRYEQYF.

This clonotype was picked up one time. V usage is TRBV29-1 and J usage is TRBJ1-1; 7 bases align to TRBD1. V dropped 7 bases and J dropped 0; count of bases not matched to a gene: 5. The CDR3 contains 13 residues. Germline V gene data show CDR1 as SQVTM and CDR2 as ANQGSEA. The CDR3: CSAWDSLNTEAFF. In DNA, the CDR3 is TGCAGCGCCTGGGACAGCCTGAACACTGAAGCTTTCTTT.